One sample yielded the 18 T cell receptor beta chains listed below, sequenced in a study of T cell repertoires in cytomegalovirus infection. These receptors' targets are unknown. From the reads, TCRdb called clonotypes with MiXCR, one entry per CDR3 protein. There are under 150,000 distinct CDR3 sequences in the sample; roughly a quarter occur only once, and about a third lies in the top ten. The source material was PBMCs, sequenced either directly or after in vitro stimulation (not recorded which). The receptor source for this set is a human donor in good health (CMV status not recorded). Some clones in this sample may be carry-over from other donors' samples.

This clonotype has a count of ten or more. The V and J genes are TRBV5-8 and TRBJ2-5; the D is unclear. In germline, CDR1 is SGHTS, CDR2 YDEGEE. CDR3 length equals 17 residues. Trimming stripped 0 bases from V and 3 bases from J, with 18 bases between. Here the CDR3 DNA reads TGTGCCAGCAGCTTGGCCAAGTCTACCGAAGCGAAAGAGACCCAGTACTTC. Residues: CASSLAKSTEAKETQYF.

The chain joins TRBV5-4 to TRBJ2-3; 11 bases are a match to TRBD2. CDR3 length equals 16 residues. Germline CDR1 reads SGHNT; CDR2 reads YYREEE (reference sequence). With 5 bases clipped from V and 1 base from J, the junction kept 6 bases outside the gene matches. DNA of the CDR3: TGTGCCAGCAGACCTGGGACTAGCGGTCGCACAGATACGCAGTATTTT. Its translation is CASRPGTSGRTDTQYF.

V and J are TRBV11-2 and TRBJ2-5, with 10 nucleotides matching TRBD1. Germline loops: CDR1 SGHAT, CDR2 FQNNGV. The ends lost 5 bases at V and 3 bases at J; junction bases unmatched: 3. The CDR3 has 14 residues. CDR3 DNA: TGTGCCAGCAGCATCGGGACAGGGGAAGAGACCCAGTACTTC. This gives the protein CASSIGTGEETQYF.

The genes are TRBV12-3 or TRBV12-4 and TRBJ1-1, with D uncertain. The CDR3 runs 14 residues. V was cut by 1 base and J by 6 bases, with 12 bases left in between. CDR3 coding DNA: TGTGCCAGCAGTTTAGAACGCCCTCGGGCTGAAGCTTTCTTT. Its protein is CASSLERPRAEAFF.

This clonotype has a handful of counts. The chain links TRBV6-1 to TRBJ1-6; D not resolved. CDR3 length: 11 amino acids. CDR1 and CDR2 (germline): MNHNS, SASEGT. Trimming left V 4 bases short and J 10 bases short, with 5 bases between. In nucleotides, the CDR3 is TGTGCCAGCAGTGCGAACTCACCCCTCCACTTT. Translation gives CASSANSPLHF.

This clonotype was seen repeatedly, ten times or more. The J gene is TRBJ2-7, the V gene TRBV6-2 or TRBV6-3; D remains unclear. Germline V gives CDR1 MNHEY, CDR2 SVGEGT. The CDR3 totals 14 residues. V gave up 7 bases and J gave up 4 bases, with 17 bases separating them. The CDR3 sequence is CASNTLLLRYEQYF. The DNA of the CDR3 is TGTGCCAGCAATACCCTCCTCCTCCGGTACGAGCAGTACTTC.

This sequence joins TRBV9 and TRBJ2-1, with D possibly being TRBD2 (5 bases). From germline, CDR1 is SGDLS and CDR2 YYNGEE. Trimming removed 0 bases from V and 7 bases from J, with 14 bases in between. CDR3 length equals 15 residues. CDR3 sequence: CASSVDPGWQNEQFF. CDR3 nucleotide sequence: TGTGCCAGCAGCGTAGACCCGGGATGGCAAAATGAGCAGTTCTTC.

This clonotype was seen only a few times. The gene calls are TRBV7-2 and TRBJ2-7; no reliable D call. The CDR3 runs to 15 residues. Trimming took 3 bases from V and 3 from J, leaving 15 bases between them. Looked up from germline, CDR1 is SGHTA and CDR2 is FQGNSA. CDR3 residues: CASSFGEDSFYEQYF. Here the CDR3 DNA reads TGTGCCAGCAGCTTCGGCGAAGATTCCTTCTACGAGCAGTACTTC.

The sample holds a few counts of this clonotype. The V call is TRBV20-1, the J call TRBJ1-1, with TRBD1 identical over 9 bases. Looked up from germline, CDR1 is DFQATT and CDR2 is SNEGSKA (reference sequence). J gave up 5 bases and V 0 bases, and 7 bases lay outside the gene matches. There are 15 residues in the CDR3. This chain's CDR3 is CSARDRGQGYTEAFF. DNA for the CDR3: TGCAGTGCTAGAGATCGGGGACAGGGATATACTGAAGCTTTCTTT.

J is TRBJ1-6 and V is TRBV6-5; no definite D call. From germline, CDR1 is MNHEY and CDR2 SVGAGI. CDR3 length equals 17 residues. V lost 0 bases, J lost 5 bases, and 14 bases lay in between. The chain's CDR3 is CASSYSKGGIDNSPLHF. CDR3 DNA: TGTGCCAGCAGTTACTCGAAGGGAGGAATTGATAATTCACCCCTCCACTTT.

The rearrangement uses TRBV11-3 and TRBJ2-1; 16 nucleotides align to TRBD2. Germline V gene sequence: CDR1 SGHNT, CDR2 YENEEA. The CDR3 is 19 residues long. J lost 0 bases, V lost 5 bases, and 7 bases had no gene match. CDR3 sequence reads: CASSPGLAGGPSSYNEQFF. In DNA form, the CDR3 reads TGTGCCAGCAGCCCGGGACTAGCGGGAGGGCCCAGCTCCTACAATGAGCAGTTCTTC.

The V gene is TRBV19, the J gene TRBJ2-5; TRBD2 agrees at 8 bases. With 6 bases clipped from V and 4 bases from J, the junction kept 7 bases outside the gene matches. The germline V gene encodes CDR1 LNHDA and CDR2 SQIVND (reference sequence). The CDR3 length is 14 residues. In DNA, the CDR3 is TGTGCCAGTAGCCAGCGGGAGACCAGAGAGACCCAGTACTTC. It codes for CASSQRETRETQYF.

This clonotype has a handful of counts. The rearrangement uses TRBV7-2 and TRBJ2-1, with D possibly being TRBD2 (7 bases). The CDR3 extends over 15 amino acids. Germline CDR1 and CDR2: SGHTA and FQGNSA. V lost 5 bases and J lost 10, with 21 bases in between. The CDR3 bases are TGTGCCAGCAGCCCCGAAGGGGGGAGGGCCCGCGAGCAGTTCTTC. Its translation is CASSPEGGRAREQFF.

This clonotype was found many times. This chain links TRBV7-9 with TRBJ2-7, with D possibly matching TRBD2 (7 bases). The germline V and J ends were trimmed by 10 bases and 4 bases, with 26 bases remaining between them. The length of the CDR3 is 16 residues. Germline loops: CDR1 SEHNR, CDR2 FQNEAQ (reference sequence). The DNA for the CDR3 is TGTGCCACCGAATCGAGGGGGGGACCCACGGGGTACGAGCAGTACGTC. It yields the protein CATESRGGPTGYEQYV.

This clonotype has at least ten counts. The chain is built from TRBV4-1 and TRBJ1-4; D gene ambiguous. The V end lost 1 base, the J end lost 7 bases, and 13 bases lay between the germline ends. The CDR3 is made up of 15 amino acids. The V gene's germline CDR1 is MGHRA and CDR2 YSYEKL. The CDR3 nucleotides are TGCGCCAGCAGCCAAGGGGTCCCAAAAAGTGAAAAACTGTTTTTT. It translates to CASSQGVPKSEKLFF.

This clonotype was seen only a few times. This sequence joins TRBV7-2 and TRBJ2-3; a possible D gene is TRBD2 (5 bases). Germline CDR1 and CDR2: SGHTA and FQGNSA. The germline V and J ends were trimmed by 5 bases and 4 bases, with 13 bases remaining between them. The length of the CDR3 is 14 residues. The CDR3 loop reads CASSRNLLADTQYF. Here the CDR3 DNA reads TGTGCCAGCAGCAGAAACTTACTAGCAGATACGCAGTATTTT.

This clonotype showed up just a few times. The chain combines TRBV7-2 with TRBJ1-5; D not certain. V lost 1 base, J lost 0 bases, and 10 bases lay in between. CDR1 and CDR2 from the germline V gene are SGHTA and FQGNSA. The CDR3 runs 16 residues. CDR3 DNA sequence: TGTGCCAGCAGCTTAGGAGAGCCGTATAGCAATCAGCCCCAGCATTTT. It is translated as CASSLGEPYSNQPQHF.

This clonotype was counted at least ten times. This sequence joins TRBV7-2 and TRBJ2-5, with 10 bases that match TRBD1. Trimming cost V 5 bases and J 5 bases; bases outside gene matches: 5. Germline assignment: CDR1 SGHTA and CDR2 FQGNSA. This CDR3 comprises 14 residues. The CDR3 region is CASSLTGGRETQYF. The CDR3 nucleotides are TGTGCCAGCAGCCTGACAGGGGGCCGGGAGACCCAGTACTTC.